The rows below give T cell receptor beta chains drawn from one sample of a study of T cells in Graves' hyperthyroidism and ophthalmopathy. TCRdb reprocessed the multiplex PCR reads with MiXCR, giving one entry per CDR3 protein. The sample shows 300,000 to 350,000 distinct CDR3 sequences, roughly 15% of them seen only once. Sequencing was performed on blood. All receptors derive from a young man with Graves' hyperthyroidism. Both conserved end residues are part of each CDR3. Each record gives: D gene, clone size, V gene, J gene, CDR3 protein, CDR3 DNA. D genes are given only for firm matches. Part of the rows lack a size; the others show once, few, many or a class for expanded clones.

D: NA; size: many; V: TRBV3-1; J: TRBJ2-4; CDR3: CASSQAGAKNIQYF; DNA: TGTGCCAGCAGCCAAGCAGGGGCGAAAAACATTCAGTACTTC
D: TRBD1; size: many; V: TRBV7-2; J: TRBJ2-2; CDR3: CASSLGLGGPGELFF; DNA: TGTGCCAGCAGCCTAGGGCTAGGGGGCCCCGGGGAGCTGTTTTTT
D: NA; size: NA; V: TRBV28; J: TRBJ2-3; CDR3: CASSVGPETPPDTQYF; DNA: TGTGCCAGCAGTGTAGGCCCCGAAACACCCCCAGATACGCAGTATTTT
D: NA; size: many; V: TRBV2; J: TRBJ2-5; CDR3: CASRREGTQYF; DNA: TGTGCCAGCAGGCGTGAGGGGACCCAGTACTTC
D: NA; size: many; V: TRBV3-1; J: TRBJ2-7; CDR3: CASSQEGLHYEQYF; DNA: TGTGCCAGCAGCCAAGAAGGCCTCCACTACGAGCAGTACTTC
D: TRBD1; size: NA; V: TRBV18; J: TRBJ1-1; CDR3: CASSPDRVWTEAFF; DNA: TGTGCCAGCTCACCAGACAGGGTGTGGACTGAAGCTTTCTTT
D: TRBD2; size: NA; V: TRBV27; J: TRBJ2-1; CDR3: CASSISGSYNEQFF; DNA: TGTGCCAGCAGTATAAGCGGGAGCTACAATGAGCAGTTCTTC
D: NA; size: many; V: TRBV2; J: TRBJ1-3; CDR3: CASSEEGGNTIYF; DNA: TGTGCCAGCAGTGAAGAAGGGGGAAACACCATATATTTT
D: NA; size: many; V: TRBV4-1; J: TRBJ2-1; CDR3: CASSQDPGLEDNEQFF; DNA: TGCGCCAGCAGCCAAGATCCAGGGTTAGAGGACAATGAGCAGTTCTTC
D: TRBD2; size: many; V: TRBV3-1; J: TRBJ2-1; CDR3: CASSQRMGGVNEQFF; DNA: TGTGCCAGCAGCCAAAGGATGGGAGGGGTGAATGAGCAGTTCTTC
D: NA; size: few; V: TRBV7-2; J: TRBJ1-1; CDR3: CASSLLWGEAFF; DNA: TGTGCCAGCAGCTTATTGTGGGGTGAAGCTTTCTTT
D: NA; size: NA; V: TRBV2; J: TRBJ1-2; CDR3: CASSESPTGYGYTF; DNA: TGTGCCAGCAGTGAGTCACCCACGGGCTATGGCTACACCTTC
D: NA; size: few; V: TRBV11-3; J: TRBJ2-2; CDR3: CASSSAAGTGELFF; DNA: TGTGCCAGCAGCTCAGCGGCGGGAACCGGGGAGCTGTTTTTT
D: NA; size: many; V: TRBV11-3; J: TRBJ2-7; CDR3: CASSFDSYEQYF; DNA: TGTGCCAGCAGCTTCGACAGCTACGAGCAGTACTTC
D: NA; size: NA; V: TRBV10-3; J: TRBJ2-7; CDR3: CAISDGAGSSYEQYF; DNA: TGTGCCATCAGTGATGGGGCAGGATCCTCCTACGAGCAGTACTTC
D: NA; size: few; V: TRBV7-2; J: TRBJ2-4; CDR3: CASSLGVGKKNIQYF; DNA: TGTGCCAGCAGCTTAGGAGTAGGGAAGAAAAACATTCAGTACTTC
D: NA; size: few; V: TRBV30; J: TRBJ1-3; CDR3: CAWSVPGSSGNTIYF; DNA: TGTGCCTGGAGTGTACCGGGGAGCTCTGGAAACACCATATATTTT
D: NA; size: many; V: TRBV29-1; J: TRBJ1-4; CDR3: CSVGGGANEKLFF; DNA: TGCAGCGTGGGTGGGGGTGCTAATGAAAAACTGTTTTTT
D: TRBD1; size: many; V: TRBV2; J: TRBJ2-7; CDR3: CASGGQWDEQYF; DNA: TGTGCCAGCGGGGGACAGTGGGACGAGCAGTACTTC
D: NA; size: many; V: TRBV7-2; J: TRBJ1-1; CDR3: CASSIVGGRNTEAFF; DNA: TGTGCCAGCAGCATCGTGGGAGGCCGGAACACTGAAGCTTTCTTT
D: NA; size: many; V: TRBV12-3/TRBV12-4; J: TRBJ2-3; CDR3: CASSSPDDRLVVTDTQYF; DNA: TGTGCCAGCAGTTCCCCCGACGACAGGTTGGTCGTTACAGATACGCAGTATTTT
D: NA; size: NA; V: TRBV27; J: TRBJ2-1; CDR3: CASSLVADYSYNEQFF; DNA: TGTGCCAGCAGTTTAGTAGCGGACTATTCCTACAATGAGCAGTTCTTC
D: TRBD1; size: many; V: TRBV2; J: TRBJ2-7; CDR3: CASIWTGTGEQYF; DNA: TGTGCCAGCATTTGGACAGGGACGGGGGAGCAGTACTTC
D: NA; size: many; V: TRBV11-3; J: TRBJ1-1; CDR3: CASNLGGDLADAGAFF; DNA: TGTGCCAGCAACTTAGGGGGGGACCTGGCTGATGCGGGAGCTTTCTTT
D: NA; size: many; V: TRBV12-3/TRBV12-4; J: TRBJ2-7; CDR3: CASTLGREQYF; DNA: TGTGCCAGCACCTTAGGCCGGGAGCAGTACTTC
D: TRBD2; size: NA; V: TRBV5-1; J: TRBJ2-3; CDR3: CASYLGAGALSTQYF; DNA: TGCGCCAGCTACCTCGGGGCGGGAGCTTTGAGTACGCAGTATTTT
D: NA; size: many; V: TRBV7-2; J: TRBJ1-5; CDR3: CASSLHRFQPQHF; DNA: TGTGCCAGCAGCTTACATCGGTTCCAGCCCCAGCATTTT
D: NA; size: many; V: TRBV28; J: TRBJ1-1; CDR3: CASSLFRGGNTEAFF; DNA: TGTGCCAGCAGTTTATTCCGGGGGGGGAACACTGAAGCTTTCTTT
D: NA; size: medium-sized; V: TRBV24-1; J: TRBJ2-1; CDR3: CATSDSGRFSYNEQFF; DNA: TGTGCCACCAGTGATTCGGGACGGTTCTCCTACAATGAGCAGTTCTTC
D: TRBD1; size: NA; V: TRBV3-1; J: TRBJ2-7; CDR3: CASSRQGTYAQYF; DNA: TGTGCCAGCAGCCGACAGGGAACCTACGCGCAGTACTTC
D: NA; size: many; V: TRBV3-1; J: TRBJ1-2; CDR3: CASSQESGRVGYTF; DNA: TGTGCCAGCAGCCAAGAATCGGGAAGGGTTGGCTACACCTTC
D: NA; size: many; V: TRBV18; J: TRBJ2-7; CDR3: CASSPTDSYEQYF; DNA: TGTGCCAGCTCACCGACAGACTCCTACGAGCAGTACTTC
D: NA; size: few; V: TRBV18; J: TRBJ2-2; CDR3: CASSQLAEDTGELFF; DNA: TGTGCCAGCTCACAGTTAGCGGAGGACACCGGGGAGCTGTTTTTT
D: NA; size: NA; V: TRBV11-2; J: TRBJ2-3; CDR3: CASSLGRTATDTQYF; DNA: TGTGCCAGCAGCTTAGGCCGGACAGCGACAGATACGCAGTATTTT
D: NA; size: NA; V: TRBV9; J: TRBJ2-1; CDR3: CASSVGGKHNEQFF; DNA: TGTGCCAGCAGCGTAGGCGGAAAACACAATGAGCAGTTCTTC
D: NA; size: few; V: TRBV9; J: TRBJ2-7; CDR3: CASSVERGSLKYEQYF; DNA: TGTGCCAGCAGCGTAGAGCGAGGGAGTCTAAAGTACGAGCAGTACTTC
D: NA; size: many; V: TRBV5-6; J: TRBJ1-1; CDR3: CASTQGLREAFF; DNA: TGTGCCAGCACTCAGGGGCTGAGGGAGGCTTTCTTT
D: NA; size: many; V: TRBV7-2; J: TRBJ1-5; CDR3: CASSLGFNQPQHF; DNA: TGTGCCAGCAGCTTAGGGTTTAATCAGCCCCAGCATTTT
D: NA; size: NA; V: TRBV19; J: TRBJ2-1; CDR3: CASKAGLYNEQFF; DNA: TGTGCCAGTAAAGCGGGTCTATACAATGAGCAGTTCTTC
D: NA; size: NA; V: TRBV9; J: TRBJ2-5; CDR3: CASSVDSGAWGETQYF; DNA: TGTGCCAGCAGCGTAGATTCGGGAGCCTGGGGGGAGACCCAGTACTTC
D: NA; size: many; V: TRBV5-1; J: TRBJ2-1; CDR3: CASSLGGGSGANEQFF; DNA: TGCGCCAGCAGCTTGGGAGGGGGATCCGGGGCCAATGAGCAGTTCTTC